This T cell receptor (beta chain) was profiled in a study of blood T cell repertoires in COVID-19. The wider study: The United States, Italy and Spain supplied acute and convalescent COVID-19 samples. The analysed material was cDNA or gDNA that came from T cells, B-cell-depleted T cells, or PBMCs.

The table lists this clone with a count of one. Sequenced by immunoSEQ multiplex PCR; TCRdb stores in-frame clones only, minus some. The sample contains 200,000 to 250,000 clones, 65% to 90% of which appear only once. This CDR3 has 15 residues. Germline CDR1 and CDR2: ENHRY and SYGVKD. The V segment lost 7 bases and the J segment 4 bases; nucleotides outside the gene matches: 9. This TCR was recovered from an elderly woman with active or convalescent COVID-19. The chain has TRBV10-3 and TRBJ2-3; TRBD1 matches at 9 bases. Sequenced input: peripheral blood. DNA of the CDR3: TGTGCCATCAACCGGGGACAGGGTATACCAGATACGCAGTATTTT. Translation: CAINRGQGIPDTQYF.